The clone carrying this TCR beta chain was seen a handful of times. Its antigen is undetermined. Trimming pared 5 bases from V and 1 base from J, leaving 11 bases between. Germline CDR1 is SEHNR and CDR2 is FQNEAQ (reference sequence). The CDR3 covers 14 residues. Markers CD45RO/CCR7/CD25/CD127/CD95/CD27 served to sort CD4+ naive, central memory, regulatory and stem cell-like memory cells. Expressed TCRB transcripts got sequenced, as all isolated RNA was reverse transcribed. Clones were sequenced by immunoSEQ multiplex PCR, and TCRdb holds only the in-frame ones, with some missing. The table includes 300,000 to 350,000 clones, approximately 15% detected once. This entry comes from a study of beta chain features in type 1 diabetes. For the study at large: Healthy donors, compared against patients, showed similar age, gender and cell yields.

Study-wide results and limits: In these data, an HLA type influence on TCRB rearrangement remained unresolved. In every one of the four CD4+ subsets, TCRB CDR3s were moderately but significantly shorter in Type 1 diabetes patients. Relative to healthy donors, patients appeared to have naive, central memory and Treg TCRB repertoires that were more similar.

This TCR came from a woman between 18 and 29 years old with type 1 diabetes. V and J are TRBV7-9 and TRBJ1-1; perhaps TRBD1 as D (6 bases). The sample consisted of naive CD4+ T cells from blood. In DNA form, the CDR3 reads TGTGCCAGCAGCCTTCAACAGGGGAACACTGAAGCTTTCTTT. Its protein is CASSLQQGNTEAFF.